What follows is one TCR beta chain and its context. The sample is drawn from a study of blood T cells in healthy people across ages. After removal of 6 bases from V and 5 bases from J, the junction contained 8 bases not matched to a gene. Per germline, CDR1 DFQATT and CDR2 SNEGSKA (reference sequence). The CDR3 length is 13 residues. Next came a second PCR, run for about 6 to 11 cycles, which used a sample-barcoded 5' primer along with a J-beta primer mix. MiXCR was run by TCRdb on the 5' RACE reads, yielding one entry per CDR3 protein. The table lists some 1,800,000 distinct CDR3 sequences, roughly two fifths of them singletons, with roughly 24% in the top ten.

The V and J genes are TRBV20-1 and TRBJ2-5; 8 positions match TRBD2. Specimen: blood. The clonotype was recovered from a human donor in good health. CDR3 in amino acids: CSASPGGWETQYF. Written as DNA, the CDR3 is TGCAGTGCGTCCCCGGGGGGGTGGGAGACCCAGTACTTC.